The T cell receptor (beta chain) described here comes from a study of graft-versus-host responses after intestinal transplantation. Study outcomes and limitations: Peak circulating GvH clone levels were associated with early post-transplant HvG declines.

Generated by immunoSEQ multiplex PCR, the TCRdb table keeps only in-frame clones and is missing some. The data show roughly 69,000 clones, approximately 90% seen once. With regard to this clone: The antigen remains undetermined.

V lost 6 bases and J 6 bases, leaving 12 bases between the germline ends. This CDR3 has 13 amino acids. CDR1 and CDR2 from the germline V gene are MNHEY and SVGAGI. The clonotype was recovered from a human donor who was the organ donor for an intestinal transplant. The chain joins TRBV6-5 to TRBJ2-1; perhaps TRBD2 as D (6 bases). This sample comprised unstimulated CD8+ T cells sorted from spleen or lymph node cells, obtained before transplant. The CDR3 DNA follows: TGTGCCAGCAGACAACGCGGGGCCAATGAGCAGTTCTTC. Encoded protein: CASRQRGANEQFF.